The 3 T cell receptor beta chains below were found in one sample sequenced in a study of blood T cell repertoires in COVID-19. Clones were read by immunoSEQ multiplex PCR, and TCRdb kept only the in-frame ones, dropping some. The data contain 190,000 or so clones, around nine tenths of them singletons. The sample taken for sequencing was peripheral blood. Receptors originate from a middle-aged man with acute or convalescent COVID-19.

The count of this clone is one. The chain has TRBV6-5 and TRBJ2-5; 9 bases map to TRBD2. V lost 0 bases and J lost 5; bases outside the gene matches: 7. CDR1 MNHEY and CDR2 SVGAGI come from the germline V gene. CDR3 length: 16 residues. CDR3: CASSYSIAGAPETQYF. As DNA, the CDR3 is TGTGCCAGCAGTTACTCGATAGCGGGGGCCCCCGAGACCCAGTACTTC.

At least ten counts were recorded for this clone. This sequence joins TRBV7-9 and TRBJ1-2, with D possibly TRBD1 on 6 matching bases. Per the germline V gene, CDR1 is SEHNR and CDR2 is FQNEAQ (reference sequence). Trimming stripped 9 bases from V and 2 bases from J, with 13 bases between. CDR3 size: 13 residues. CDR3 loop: CASTGTTNYGYTF. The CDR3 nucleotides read TGTGCCAGTACCGGGACAACGAACTATGGCTACACCTTC.

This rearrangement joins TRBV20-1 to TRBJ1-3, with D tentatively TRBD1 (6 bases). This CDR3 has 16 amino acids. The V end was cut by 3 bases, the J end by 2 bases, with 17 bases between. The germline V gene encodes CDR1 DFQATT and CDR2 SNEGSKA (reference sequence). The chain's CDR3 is CSASPTARGPGNTIYF. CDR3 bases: TGCAGTGCTAGTCCGACTGCCAGGGGACCTGGAAACACCATATATTTT.